Reported below is one T cell receptor (beta chain). The length of the CDR3 is 14 residues. Germline-derived CDR1 and CDR2 are LNHDA and SQIVND (reference sequence). Trimming left V 9 bases short and J 2 bases short, with 15 bases between. This entry belongs to a study of blood T cell repertoires in COVID-19. Across the study: Acute-phase and convalescent COVID-19 samples originated in the United States, Italy and Spain. PBMCs, B-cell-depleted T cells, or T cells were the source of the cDNA or gDNA that made up the material.

The authors' processing: Reference gene primer amplification gave nucleated cell count estimates. The table came from immunoSEQ multiplex PCR; TCRdb's copy has only in-frame clones and leaves some out. Clone size and the V and J calls come from that table; the DNA yielded D and trimming. The data contain 140,000 to 150,000 clones, 87% of them singletons. This chain links TRBV19 with TRBJ2-3; D is possibly TRBD1 (6 bases). The source of this sequence is a man at least 80 years old with acute or convalescent COVID-19. The sample consisted of peripheral blood. This CDR3 reads CASRTGLITDTQYF. As DNA, the CDR3 is TGTGCCAGCCGAACAGGGCTGATCACAGATACGCAGTATTTT.